This TCR beta chain was obtained from a study of T cell changes during pregnancy in multiple sclerosis (dated by TCRdb to about 2019). In terms of the full investigation: The study looked at changes in the T cell repertoire across pregnancy in women with multiple sclerosis.

The junction shows trimming of 7 bases on V and 0 bases on J, plus 14 bases between the germline ends. Its CDR3 holds 15 amino acids, cysteine through phenylalanine. CDR3 DNA only is kept here, 45 bases in frame from base 1. CDR1 and CDR2 are drawn from the germline V gene: MDHEN, SYDVKM. Libraries were prepared through the immunoSEQ multiplex PCR assay. TCRdb took this table from immuneACCESS and kept in-frame rearrangements with V and J called. Such tables lack part of the clones; where checked against another copy, unresolved V genes explain under half of the gap, and the rest is unexplained. This sample is represented by roughly 51,000 clones; roughly 90% of them were singletons. The ten largest clones capture more than 0.15% of the sample. On this clone itself: What this receptor recognizes is not known. Per-nucleotide qualities are absent, and no much larger clonotype sits a single base away.

The sample here was CD4+ T cells from peripheral blood mononuclear cells, taken after pregnancy. This chain joins TRBV28 to TRBJ2-3, and the D gene may be TRBD2, 6 bases matching. The TCR comes from a female donor in good health, enrolled as a control in a pregnancy study. The CDR3 region: CASTFSRGSTDTQYF. The bases are TGTGCCAGCACCTTTTCCCGGGGGAGCACAGATACGCAGTATTTT.